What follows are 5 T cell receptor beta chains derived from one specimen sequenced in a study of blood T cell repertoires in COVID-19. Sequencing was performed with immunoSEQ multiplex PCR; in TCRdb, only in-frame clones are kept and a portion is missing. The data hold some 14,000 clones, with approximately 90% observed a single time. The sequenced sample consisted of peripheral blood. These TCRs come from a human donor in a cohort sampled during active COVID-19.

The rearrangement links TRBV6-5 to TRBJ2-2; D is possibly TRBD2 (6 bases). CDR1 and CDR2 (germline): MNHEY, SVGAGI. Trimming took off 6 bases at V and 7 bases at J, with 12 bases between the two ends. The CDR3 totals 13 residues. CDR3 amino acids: CASRLTSFGELFF. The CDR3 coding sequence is TGTGCCAGCAGGCTGACTAGTTTCGGGGAGCTGTTTTTT.

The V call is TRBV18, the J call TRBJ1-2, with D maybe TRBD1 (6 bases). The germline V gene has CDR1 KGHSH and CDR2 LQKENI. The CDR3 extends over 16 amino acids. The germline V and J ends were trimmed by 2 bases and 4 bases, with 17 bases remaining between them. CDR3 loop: CASSPGVDRGSYGYTF. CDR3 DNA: TGTGCCAGCTCACCAGGAGTGGACAGAGGCTCCTATGGCTACACCTTC.

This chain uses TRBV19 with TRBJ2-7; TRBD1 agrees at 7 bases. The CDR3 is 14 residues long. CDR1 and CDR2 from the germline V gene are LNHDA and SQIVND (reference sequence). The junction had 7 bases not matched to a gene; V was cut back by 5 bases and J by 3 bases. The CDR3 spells CASSAGGQLYEQYF. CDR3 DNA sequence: TGTGCCAGTAGTGCTGGGGGACAGCTCTACGAGCAGTACTTC. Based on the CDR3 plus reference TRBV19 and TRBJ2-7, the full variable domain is DGGITQSPKYLFRKEGQNVTLSCEQNLNHDAMYWYRQDPGQGLRLIYYSQIVNDFQKGDIAEGYSVSREKKESFPLTVTSAQKNPTAFYLCASSAGGQLYEQYFGPGTRLTVT.

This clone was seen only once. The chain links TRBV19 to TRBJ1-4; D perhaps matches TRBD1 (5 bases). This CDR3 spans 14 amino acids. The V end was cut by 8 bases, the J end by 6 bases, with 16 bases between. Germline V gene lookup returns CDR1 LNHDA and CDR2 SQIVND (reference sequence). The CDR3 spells CASGARELDEKLFF. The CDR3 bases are TGTGCCAGTGGGGCAAGGGAATTGGATGAAAAACTGTTTTTT.

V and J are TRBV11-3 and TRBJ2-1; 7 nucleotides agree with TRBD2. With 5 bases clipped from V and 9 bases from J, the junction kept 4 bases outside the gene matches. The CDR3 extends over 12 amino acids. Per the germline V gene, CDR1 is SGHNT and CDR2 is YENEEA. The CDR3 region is CASSGRAFEQFF. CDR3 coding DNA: TGTGCCAGCAGCGGGAGGGCCTTTGAGCAGTTCTTC.